The 26 T cell receptor beta chains listed next were all sequenced from one sample in a study of cytomegalovirus exposure and HLA in healthy donors. PCR employed 60 Vbeta and 13 Jbeta primers. The protocol was immunoSEQ multiplex PCR, while the TCRdb copy is restricted to in-frame clones and leaves out a portion. The table for this sample gives around 150,000 clones. Specimen: PBMCs. The receptors were gathered from a woman aged 55-69 years in good health and CMV-seronegative.

The CDR3 is CASRPGDYTGELFF. CDR3 in DNA: TGTGCCAGCAGGCCGGGGGACTACACCGGGGAGCTGTTTTTT. J is TRBJ2-2 and V is TRBV6-1; D perhaps matches TRBD2 (6 bases). Germline V gene lookup returns CDR1 MNHNS and CDR2 SASEGT. The CDR3 runs to 14 residues. With 6 bases removed from V and 3 bases from J, the gap between germline ends came to 11 bases.

The chain combines TRBV10-1 with TRBJ1-1; 8 bases agree with TRBD1. Germline V lookup: CDR1 WNHNN, CDR2 SYGVQD (reference sequence). V was pared by 3 bases and J by 1 base, with 4 bases of the junction left unmatched. The CDR3 runs to 15 residues. The CDR3 loop is CASSDPGQGNTEAFF. The CDR3 nucleotides are TGCGCCAGCAGTGACCCTGGACAGGGGAACACTGAAGCTTTCTTT.

This rearrangement joins TRBV5-6 to TRBJ2-2, with D perhaps matching TRBD2 (6 bases). V gave up 2 bases and J gave up 4 bases, with 9 bases separating them. The CDR3 length is 14 residues. Germline-derived CDR1 and CDR2 are SGHDT and YYEEEE. The CDR3 loop is CASSFGGRTGELFF. In DNA form, the CDR3 reads TGTGCCAGCAGCTTCGGAGGGCGCACCGGGGAGCTGTTTTTT.

This chain links TRBV9 with TRBJ2-2, with a tentative D call TRBD1 (5 bases). Trimming removed 2 bases from V and 3 bases from J, with 20 bases in between. This CDR3 region has 18 residues. Looked up from germline, CDR1 is SGDLS and CDR2 is YYNGEE. As DNA, the CDR3 is TGTGCCAGCAGCGTTAGATCAAGGGGTAGCTTTTACACCGGGGAGCTGTTTTTT. This gives the protein CASSVRSRGSFYTGELFF.

The V call is TRBV2, the J call TRBJ2-1; D may be TRBD1 (5 bases). This CDR3 is built from 12 residues. The germline gives CDR1 SNHLY, CDR2 FYNNEI. Trimming stripped 6 bases from V and 6 bases from J, with 9 bases between. The CDR3 DNA sequence: TGTGCCAGCAGCCGACAGAGCAATGAGCAGTTCTTC. Translated, it gives CASSRQSNEQFF.

The chain couples TRBV4-3 to TRBJ1-6; D not certain. The V end lost 1 base, the J end lost 9 bases, and 16 bases lay between the germline ends. The germline CDR1 and CDR2 sequences are LGHNA and YSLEER. This CDR3 contains 16 residues. CDR3 sequence (DNA): TGCGCCAGCAGCCAAGGAACTGAAGTCTGGAGTTCACCCCTCCACTTT. The encoded protein is CASSQGTEVWSSPLHF.

J is TRBJ2-2 and V is TRBV27, with TRBD2 identical over 13 bases. J lost 8 bases, V lost 6 bases, and 9 bases had no gene match. Germline CDR1 reads MNHEY; CDR2 reads SMNVEV (reference sequence). The CDR3 has 16 residues. The CDR3, as DNA: TGTGCCAGCAGCCGAAAGGGACTAGCGGGAAGGGGGGAGCTGTTTTTT. The encoded protein is CASSRKGLAGRGELFF.

The genes are TRBV7-8 and TRBJ1-2, with 9 bases fitting TRBD1. Germline V gene data show CDR1 as SGHVS and CDR2 as FQNEAQ. V was pared by 4 bases and J by 4 bases, with 10 bases of the junction left unmatched. CDR3 length: 16 amino acids. CDR3 loop: CASSSILGQGGYGYTF. Written as DNA, the CDR3 is TGTGCCAGCAGCTCTATTTTGGGACAGGGAGGCTATGGCTACACCTTC. Filled out from reference TRBV7-8 and TRBJ1-2, the complete variable domain reads GAGVSQSPRYKVAKRGQDVALRCDPISGHVSLFWYQQALGQGPEFLTYFQNEAQLDKSGLPSDRFFAERPEGSVSTLKIQRTQQEDSAVYLCASSSILGQGGYGYTFGSGTRLTVV.

The V and J genes are TRBV10-2 and TRBJ1-1; tentatively, D is TRBD1 (6 bases). V was clipped by 4 bases and J by 8 bases, with 14 bases between them. Germline CDR1 and CDR2: WSHSY and SAAADI. The CDR3 has 13 amino acids. CDR3 DNA: TGCGCCAGCAGTGGGTGGGGGGGCTCGGAAGCTTTCTTT. This translates into CASSGWGGSEAFF.

This chain links TRBV2 with TRBJ1-5; no clear D. Looked up from germline, CDR1 is SNHLY and CDR2 is FYNNEI. V gave up 7 bases and J gave up 0 bases, with 10 bases separating them. This CDR3 spans 14 amino acids. CDR3 in amino acids: CASTEIPSNQPQHF. The CDR3 DNA is TGTGCCAGCACCGAGATTCCTAGCAATCAGCCCCAGCATTTT.

The V call is TRBV2, the J call TRBJ2-5; 11 bases are a match to TRBD1. The DNA end is a closer match to TRBJ2-7, so the J assignment may be wrong. Germline CDR1 is SNHLY and CDR2 is FYNNEI. This CDR3 region has 16 residues. CDR3 nucleotide sequence: TGTGCCAGCTACTCCCCCTTCGGGACAGGGGGAGGCGAGCAGTACTTC. Translation: CASYSPFGTGGGEQYF.

V usage is TRBV6-1 and J usage is TRBJ2-2; 12 bases align to TRBD2. Germline V gene lookup returns CDR1 MNHNS and CDR2 SASEGT. J was trimmed by 7 bases and V by 7 bases; bases with no gene match: 7. The CDR3 runs to 15 residues. The CDR3 nucleotides read TGTGCCAGCACCCGGCTAGCGGGAGGGAGCGGGGAGCTGTTTTTT. Translated, it gives CASTRLAGGSGELFF.

The V call is TRBV30, the J call TRBJ2-6; a possible D gene is TRBD1 (5 bases). The ends were cut back, 2 bases at V and 0 bases at J, with 5 bases in the middle. Germline loops: CDR1 GTSNPN, CDR2 SVGIG (reference sequence). The CDR3 consists of 14 residues. Here the CDR3 reads CAWSRGSGANVLTF. The CDR3 DNA is TGTGCCTGGAGTAGGGGCTCTGGGGCCAACGTCCTGACTTTC.

The V and J genes are TRBV28 and TRBJ1-3, with 10 bases identical to TRBD1. The germline V gene has CDR1 MDHEN and CDR2 SYDVKM. The ends lost 2 bases at V and 2 bases at J; junction bases unmatched: 6. CDR3 size: 17 residues. The CDR3 sequence: CASSLRGQGVAGNTIYF. The CDR3 coding sequence is TGTGCCAGCAGTTTACGCGGACAGGGGGTCGCTGGAAACACCATATATTTT.

V gene TRBV2 combines with J gene TRBJ1-1, with a tentative D call TRBD1 (6 bases). This CDR3 region has 12 residues. Germline V CDR1 and CDR2: SNHLY, FYNNEI. The V end was cut by 3 bases, the J end by 11 bases, with 13 bases between. The CDR3 loop reads CASSDRGRLAFF. The DNA of the CDR3 is TGTGCCAGCAGTGACAGGGGACGCCTTGCTTTCTTT.

The V gene is TRBV11-2, the J gene TRBJ2-2; 10 bases agree with TRBD2. The V and J ends lost 4 bases and 4 bases, in that order; junction bases with no gene match: 3. The CDR3 length is 15 residues. Germline V gene sequence: CDR1 SGHAT, CDR2 FQNNGV. The CDR3 loop is CASSSRTSGTGELFF. The DNA of the CDR3 is TGTGCCAGCAGCTCCAGGACTAGCGGCACCGGGGAGCTGTTTTTT.

The DNA for the CDR3 is TGTGCCAGCAGCTCAAGCGGGAGTGGAACCGGGGAGCTGTTTTTT. Its protein is CASSSSGSGTGELFF. The chain recombines TRBV9 with TRBJ2-2; 8 nucleotides align to TRBD2. CDR1 and CDR2 (germline): SGDLS, YYNGEE. V gave up 4 bases and J gave up 5 bases; unmatched junction bases: 7. CDR3 length: 15 amino acids.

The chain is built from TRBV15 and TRBJ2-5; D gene uncertain. The V gene lost 1 base and the J gene lost 3 bases, with 18 bases spanning the gap. The CDR3 has 17 residues. CDR1 is LNHNV and CDR2 is YYDKDF in the germline V gene (reference sequence). The DNA for the CDR3 is TGTGCCACCAGCAGAGTTTTTCTGTTGGCAACGAAAGAGACCCAGTACTTC. This translates into CATSRVFLLATKETQYF.

This chain connects TRBV6-1 to TRBJ1-4; 7 bases agree with TRBD1. V shed 6 bases, J shed 8 bases, and the junction held 6 bases outside the gene matches. There are 13 residues in the CDR3. From germline, CDR1 is MNHNS and CDR2 SASEGT. Written as DNA, the CDR3 is TGTGCCAGCAGCAGGGGGATTGGAGAAAAACTGTTTTTT. It encodes CASSRGIGEKLFF.

J is TRBJ2-5 and V is TRBV7-3; TRBD2 matches 10 bases. Trimming took 6 bases from V and 3 from J; bases not matched to a gene: 4. The CDR3 runs to 14 residues. The germline V gene encodes CDR1 SGHTA and CDR2 FQGTGA. CDR3 residues: CASSRGLAEETQYF. Written as DNA, the CDR3 is TGTGCCAGCAGTAGAGGACTAGCGGAAGAGACCCAGTACTTC.

V usage is TRBV21-1 and J usage is TRBJ2-3; the table assigns TRBD1, which was not confirmed against the DNA. TRBV21-1 is designated a pseudogene. The CDR3 has 16 residues. The CDR3 sequence is CASSKATGGRADTQYF. The CDR3 DNA reads as TGTGCCAGCAGCAAAGCGACAGGGGGCAGGGCAGATACGCAGTATTTT.

V usage is TRBV5-1 and J usage is TRBJ2-3; 14 positions match TRBD2. The CDR3 runs to 16 residues. V shed 4 bases, J shed 5 bases, and the junction held 6 bases outside the gene matches. The germline V gene encodes CDR1 SGHRS and CDR2 YFSETQ. CDR3 protein: CASSIGLAGGRDTQYF. Here the CDR3 DNA reads TGCGCCAGCAGCATAGGACTAGCGGGAGGTCGAGATACGCAGTATTTT. The whole variable domain, remainder taken from reference TRBV5-1 and TRBJ2-3, is KAGVTQTPRYLIKTRGQQVTLSCSPISGHRSVSWYQQTPGQGLQFLFEYFSETQRNKGNFPGRFSGRQFSNSRSEMNVSTLELGDSALYLCASSIGLAGGRDTQYFGPGTRLTVL.

The J gene is TRBJ2-1, the V gene TRBV11-2; 8 nucleotides align to TRBD2. V shed 3 bases, J shed 6 bases, and the junction held 7 bases outside the gene matches. Germline CDR1 SGHAT, CDR2 FQNNGV. The CDR3 covers 15 residues. The CDR3 is CASSFSRTSSNEQFF. The CDR3 DNA reads as TGTGCCAGCAGCTTTTCCCGGACTAGCAGCAATGAGCAGTTCTTC.

This sequence joins TRBV7-8 and TRBJ1-5; D possibly corresponds to TRBD1 (6 bases). The CDR3 sequence is 14 residues long. Trimming took off 3 bases at V and 1 base at J, with 7 bases between the two ends. Germline V gives CDR1 SGHVS, CDR2 FQNEAQ. The CDR3 here is CASSFGQSNQPQHF. In DNA, the CDR3 is TGTGCCAGCAGCTTTGGACAGAGCAATCAGCCCCAGCATTTT.

The genes are TRBV19 and TRBJ1-6; 9 bases agree with TRBD1. V shed 1 base, J shed 9 bases, and the junction held 4 bases outside the gene matches. Per germline, CDR1 LNHDA and CDR2 SQIVND (reference sequence). The CDR3 length is 15 residues. CDR3: CASSIGGTGSSPLHF. The CDR3, as DNA: TGTGCCAGTAGTATAGGCGGGACAGGGTCTTCACCCCTCCACTTT.

V usage is TRBV5-1 and J usage is TRBJ1-5, with a weak D call TRBD1 (5 bases). Per germline, CDR1 SGHRS and CDR2 YFSETQ. The CDR3 sequence is 13 residues long. Trimming pared 2 bases from V and 7 bases from J, leaving 10 bases between. In DNA form, the CDR3 reads TGCGCCAGCAGCTTCGGGGGAGGGCAGCCCCAGCATTTT. Residues: CASSFGGGQPQHF. The full variable domain, completed using reference TRBV5-1 and TRBJ1-5, is KAGVTQTPRYLIKTRGQQVTLSCSPISGHRSVSWYQQTPGQGLQFLFEYFSETQRNKGNFPGRFSGRQFSNSRSEMNVSTLELGDSALYLCASSFGGGQPQHFGDGTRLSIL.